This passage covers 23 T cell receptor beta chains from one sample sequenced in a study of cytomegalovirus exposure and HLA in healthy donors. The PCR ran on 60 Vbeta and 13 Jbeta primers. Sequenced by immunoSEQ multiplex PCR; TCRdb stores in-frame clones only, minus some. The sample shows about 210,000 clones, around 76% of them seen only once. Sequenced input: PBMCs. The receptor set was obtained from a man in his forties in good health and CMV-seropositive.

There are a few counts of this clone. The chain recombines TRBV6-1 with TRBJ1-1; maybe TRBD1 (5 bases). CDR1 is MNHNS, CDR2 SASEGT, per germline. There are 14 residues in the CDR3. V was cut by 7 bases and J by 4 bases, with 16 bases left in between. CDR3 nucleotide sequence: TGTGCCAGCAACGCAGGGAACCCAGGCACTGAAGCTTTCTTT. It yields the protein CASNAGNPGTEAFF.

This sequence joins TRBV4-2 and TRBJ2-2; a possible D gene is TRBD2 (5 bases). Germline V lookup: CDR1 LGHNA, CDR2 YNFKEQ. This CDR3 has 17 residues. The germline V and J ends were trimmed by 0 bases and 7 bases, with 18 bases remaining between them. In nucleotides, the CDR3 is TGTGCCAGCAGCCAAGAAGTGGCGGTTCGGGGTCACGGGGAGCTGTTTTTT. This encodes CASSQEVAVRGHGELFF.

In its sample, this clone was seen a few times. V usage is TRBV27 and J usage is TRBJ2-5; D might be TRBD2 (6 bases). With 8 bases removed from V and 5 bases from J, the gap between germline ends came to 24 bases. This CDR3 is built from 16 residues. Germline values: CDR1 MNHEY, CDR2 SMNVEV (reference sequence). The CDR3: CASRPRGGMSGETQYF. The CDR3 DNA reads TGTGCCAGCCGCCCACGTGGCGGGATGTCGGGCGAGACCCAGTACTTC.

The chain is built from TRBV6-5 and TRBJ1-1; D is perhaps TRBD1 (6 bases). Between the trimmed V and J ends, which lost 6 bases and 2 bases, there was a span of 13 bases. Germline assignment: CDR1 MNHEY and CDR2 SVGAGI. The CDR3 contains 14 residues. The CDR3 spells CASRSQGFNTEAFF. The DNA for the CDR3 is TGTGCCAGCAGATCACAGGGATTCAACACTGAAGCTTTCTTT.

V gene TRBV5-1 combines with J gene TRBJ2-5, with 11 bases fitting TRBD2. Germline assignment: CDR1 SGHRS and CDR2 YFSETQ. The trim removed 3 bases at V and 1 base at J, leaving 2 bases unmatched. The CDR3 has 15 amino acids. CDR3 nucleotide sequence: TGCGCCAGCAGCTGGGGACTAGCGGTCCAAGAGACCCAGTACTTC. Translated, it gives CASSWGLAVQETQYF.

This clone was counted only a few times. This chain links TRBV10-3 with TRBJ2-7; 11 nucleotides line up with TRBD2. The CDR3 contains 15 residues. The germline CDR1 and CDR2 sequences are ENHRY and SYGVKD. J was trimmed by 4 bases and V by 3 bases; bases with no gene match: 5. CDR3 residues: CAISDGLAGGYEQYF. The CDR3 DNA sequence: TGTGCCATCAGTGACGGGCTAGCGGGAGGTTACGAGCAGTACTTC.

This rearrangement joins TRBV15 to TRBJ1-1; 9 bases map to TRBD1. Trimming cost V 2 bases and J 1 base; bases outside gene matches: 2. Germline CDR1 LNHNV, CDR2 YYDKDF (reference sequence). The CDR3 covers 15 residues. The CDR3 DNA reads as TGTGCCACCAGCAGAAAGGGACAGGGGAACACTGAAGCTTTCTTT. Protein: CATSRKGQGNTEAFF.

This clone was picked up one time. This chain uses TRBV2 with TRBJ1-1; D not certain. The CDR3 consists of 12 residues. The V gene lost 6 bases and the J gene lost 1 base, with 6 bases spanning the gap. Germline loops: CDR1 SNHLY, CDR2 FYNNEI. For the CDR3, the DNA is TGTGCCAGCAGGACAACGAACACTGAAGCTTTCTTT. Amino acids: CASRTTNTEAFF. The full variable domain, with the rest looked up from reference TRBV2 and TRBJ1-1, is EPEVTQTPSHQVTQMGQEVILRCVPISNHLYFYWYRQILGQKVEFLVSFYNNEISEKSEIFDDQFSVERPDGSNFTLKIRSTKLEDSAMYFCASRTTNTEAFFGQGTRLTVV.

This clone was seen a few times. The CDR3 protein is CASLDDFHPTSAYEQYF. The CDR3 DNA reads as TGCGCCAGCCTTGATGACTTCCACCCGACCTCGGCGTACGAGCAGTACTTC. This chain links TRBV5-1 with TRBJ2-7; D not resolved. Trimming took 7 bases from V and 4 from J, leaving 27 bases between them. Per germline, CDR1 SGHRS and CDR2 YFSETQ. CDR3 length equals 17 residues.

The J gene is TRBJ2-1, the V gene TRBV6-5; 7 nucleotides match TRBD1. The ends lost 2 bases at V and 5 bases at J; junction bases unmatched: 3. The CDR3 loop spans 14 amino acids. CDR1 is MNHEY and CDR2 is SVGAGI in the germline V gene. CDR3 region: CASSYTGDNNEQFF. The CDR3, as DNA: TGTGCCAGCAGTTACACAGGGGATAACAATGAGCAGTTCTTC.

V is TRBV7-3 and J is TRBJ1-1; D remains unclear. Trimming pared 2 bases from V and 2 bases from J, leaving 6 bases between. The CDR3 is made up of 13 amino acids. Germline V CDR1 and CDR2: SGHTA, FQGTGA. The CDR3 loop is CASSLSINTEAFF. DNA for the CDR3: TGTGCCAGCAGCTTATCTATAAACACTGAAGCTTTCTTT.

This CDR3 reads CASRSEAGSQETQYF. In DNA, the CDR3 is TGTGCCAGTAGATCAGAAGCGGGGTCACAAGAGACCCAGTACTTC. The chain couples TRBV19 to TRBJ2-5, with 7 bases aligning to TRBD2. V shed 6 bases and J 2 bases; nucleotides not matched to a gene: 9. This CDR3 spans 15 amino acids. In germline, CDR1 is LNHDA, CDR2 SQIVND (reference sequence).

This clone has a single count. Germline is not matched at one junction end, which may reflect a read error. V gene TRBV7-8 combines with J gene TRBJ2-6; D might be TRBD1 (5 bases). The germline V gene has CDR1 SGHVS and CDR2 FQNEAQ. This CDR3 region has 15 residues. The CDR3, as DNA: TGTGCCAGCAGTTTAGGACACTCTGGGGCCAACGTCCTGACTTTC. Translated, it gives CASSLGHSGANVLTF.

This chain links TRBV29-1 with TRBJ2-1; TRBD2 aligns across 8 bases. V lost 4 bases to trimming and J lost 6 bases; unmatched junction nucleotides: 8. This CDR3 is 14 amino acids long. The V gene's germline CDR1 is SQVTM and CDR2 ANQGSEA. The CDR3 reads CSVVGGTSVNEQFF. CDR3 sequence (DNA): TGCAGCGTTGTAGGAGGGACTAGTGTCAATGAGCAGTTCTTC.

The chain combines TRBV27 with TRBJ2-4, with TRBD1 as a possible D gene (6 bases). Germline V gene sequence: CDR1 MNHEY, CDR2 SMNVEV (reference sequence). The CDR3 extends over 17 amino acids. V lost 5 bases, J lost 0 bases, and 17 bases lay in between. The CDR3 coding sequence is TGTGCCAGCAGTCCCTCGACAGGTTTCGAAGCCAAAAACATTCAGTACTTC. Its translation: CASSPSTGFEAKNIQYF.

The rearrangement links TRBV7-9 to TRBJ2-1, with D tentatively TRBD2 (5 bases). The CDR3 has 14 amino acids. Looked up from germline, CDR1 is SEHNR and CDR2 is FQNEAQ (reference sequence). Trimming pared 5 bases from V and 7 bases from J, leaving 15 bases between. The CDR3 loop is CASSLKLTMNEQFF. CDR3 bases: TGTGCCAGCAGCCTGAAACTGACTATGAATGAGCAGTTCTTC.

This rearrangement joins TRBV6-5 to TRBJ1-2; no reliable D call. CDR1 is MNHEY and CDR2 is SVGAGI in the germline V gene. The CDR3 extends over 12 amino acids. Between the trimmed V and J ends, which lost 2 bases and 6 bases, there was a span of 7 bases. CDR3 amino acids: CASSYGRDGYTF. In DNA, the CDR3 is TGTGCCAGCAGTTACGGCCGGGATGGCTACACCTTC.

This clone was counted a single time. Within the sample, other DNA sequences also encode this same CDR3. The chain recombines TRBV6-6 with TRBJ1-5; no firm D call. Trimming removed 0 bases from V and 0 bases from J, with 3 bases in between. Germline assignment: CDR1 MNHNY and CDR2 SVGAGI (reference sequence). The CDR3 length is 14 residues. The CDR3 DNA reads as TGTGCCAGCAGTTACTCGTATAGCAATCAGCCCCAGCATTTT. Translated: CASSYSYSNQPQHF.

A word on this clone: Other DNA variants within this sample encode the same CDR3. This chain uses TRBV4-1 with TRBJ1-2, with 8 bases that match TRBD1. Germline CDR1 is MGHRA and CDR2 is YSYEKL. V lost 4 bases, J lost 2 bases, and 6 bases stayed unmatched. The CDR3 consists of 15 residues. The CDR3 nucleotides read TGCGCCAGCAGCCCCACAGGGGGTTCAAACTATGGCTACACCTTC. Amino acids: CASSPTGGSNYGYTF.

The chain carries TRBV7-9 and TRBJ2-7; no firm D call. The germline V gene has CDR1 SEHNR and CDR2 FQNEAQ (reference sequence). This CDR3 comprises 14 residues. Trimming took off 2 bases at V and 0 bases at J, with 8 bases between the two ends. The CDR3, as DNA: TGTGCCAGCAGCTTATCTGGAGTCTCCTACGAGCAGTACTTC. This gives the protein CASSLSGVSYEQYF.

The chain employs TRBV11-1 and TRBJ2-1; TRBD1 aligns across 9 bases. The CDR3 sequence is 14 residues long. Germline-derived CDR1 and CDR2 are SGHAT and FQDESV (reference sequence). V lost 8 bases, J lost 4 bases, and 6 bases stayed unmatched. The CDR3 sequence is CASLGTGSYNEQFF. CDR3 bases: TGTGCCAGCCTCGGGACAGGGTCTTACAATGAGCAGTTCTTC.

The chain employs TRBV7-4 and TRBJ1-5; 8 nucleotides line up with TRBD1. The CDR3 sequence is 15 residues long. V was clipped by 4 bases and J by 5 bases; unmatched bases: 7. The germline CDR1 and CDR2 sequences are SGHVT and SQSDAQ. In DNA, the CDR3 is TGTGCCAGCAGCTCCATCGGGGGACAGGATCAGCCCCAGCATTTT. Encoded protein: CASSSIGGQDQPQHF.

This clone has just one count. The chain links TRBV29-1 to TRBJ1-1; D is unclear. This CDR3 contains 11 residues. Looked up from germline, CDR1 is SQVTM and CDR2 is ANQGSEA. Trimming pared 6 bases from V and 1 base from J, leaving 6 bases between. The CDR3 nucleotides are TGCAGCGTCCCAGGGAACACTGAAGCTTTCTTT. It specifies CSVPGNTEAFF.